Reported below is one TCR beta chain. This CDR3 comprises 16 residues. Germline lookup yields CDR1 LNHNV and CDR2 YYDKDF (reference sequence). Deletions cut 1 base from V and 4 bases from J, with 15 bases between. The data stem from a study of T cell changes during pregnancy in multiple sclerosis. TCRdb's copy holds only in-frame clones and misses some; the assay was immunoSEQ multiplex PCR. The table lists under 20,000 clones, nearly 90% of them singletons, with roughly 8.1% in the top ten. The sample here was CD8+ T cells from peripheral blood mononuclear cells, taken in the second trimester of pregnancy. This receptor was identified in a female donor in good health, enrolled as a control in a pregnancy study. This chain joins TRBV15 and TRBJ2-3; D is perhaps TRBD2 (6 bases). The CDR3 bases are TGTGCCACCAGCAGAGGGAGGGGAGAAGGGGCAGATACGCAGTATTTT. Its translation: CATSRGRGEGADTQYF. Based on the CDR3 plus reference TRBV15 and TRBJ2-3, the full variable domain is DAMVIQNPRYQVTQFGKPVTLSCSQTLNHNVMYWYQQKSSQAPKLLFHYYDKDFNNEADTPDNFQSRRPNTSFCFLDIRSPGLGDTAMYLCATSRGRGEGADTQYFGPGTRLTVL.